One sample yielded the 11 T cell receptor beta chains listed below, sequenced in a study of T-cell memory formation after mild COVID-19. TCRdb re-analysed the 5' RACE reads in MiXCR, keeping a single row per CDR3 protein. The table shows about 58,000 distinct CDR3 sequences, with roughly a quarter occurring only once. The sample comprised PBMCs or a T cell subset sorted from them (not recorded which). These receptors were collected from a man aged 18 to 35 who had mild COVID-19 (a few samples of this study predate the infection). Cell type and time point are not known.

There are a few counts of this clonotype. The chain has TRBV4-1 and TRBJ2-3; possible D gene TRBD1, 5 bases. The CDR3 length is 15 residues. In germline, CDR1 is MGHRA, CDR2 YSYEKL. Trimming took 1 base from V and 5 from J, leaving 13 bases between them. The CDR3 bases are TGCGCCAGCAGCCAAGCAGGGAAAGTCGGAGATACGCAGTATTTT. This gives the protein CASSQAGKVGDTQYF.

The V call is TRBV6-5, the J call TRBJ2-7, with D unresolved. Trimming pared 3 bases from V and 2 bases from J, leaving 8 bases between. CDR1 and CDR2 from the germline V gene are MNHEY and SVGAGI. CDR3 size: 13 residues. The CDR3: CASSYGSPYEQYF. In DNA form, the CDR3 reads TGTGCCAGCAGTTATGGGTCTCCCTACGAGCAGTACTTC.

The CDR3 sequence is CSVEDPDRAAYEQFF. In DNA, the CDR3 is TGCAGCGTTGAAGATCCGGACAGGGCTGCGTATGAGCAGTTCTTC. The chain couples TRBV29-1 to TRBJ2-1; 8 bases are shared with TRBD1. The CDR3 covers 15 residues. Trimming took 0 bases from V and 8 from J; bases not matched to a gene: 9. Germline lookup yields CDR1 SQVTM and CDR2 ANQGSEA.

This clonotype was seen only a few times. This chain joins TRBV6-5 and TRBJ2-3, with a tentative D call TRBD2 (6 bases). The CDR3 totals 15 residues. Per the germline V gene, CDR1 is MNHEY and CDR2 is SVGAGI. The V end lost 8 bases, the J end lost 1 base, and 16 bases lay between the germline ends. The CDR3 spells CASAQGASGTDTQYF. For the CDR3, the DNA is TGTGCCAGCGCCCAAGGGGCTAGCGGCACAGATACGCAGTATTTT.

This clonotype showed up just a few times. This chain links TRBV4-2 with TRBJ2-1; TRBD2 aligns across 11 bases. CDR1 and CDR2 from the germline V gene are LGHNA and YNFKEQ. The CDR3 is made up of 16 amino acids. Trimming removed 2 bases from V and 0 bases from J; junction bases left unmatched: 0. CDR3 sequence (DNA): TGTGCCAGCAGCCAACTAGCGGGGGGCTCCTACAATGAGCAGTTCTTC. The encoded protein is CASSQLAGGSYNEQFF.

This chain joins TRBV12-3 or TRBV12-4 and TRBJ1-1; D not certain. The CDR3 covers 12 residues. V lost 5 bases to trimming and J lost 2 bases, with 6 bases between them. The CDR3 DNA reads TGTGCCAGCAGTCAGCCCAACACTGAAGCTTTCTTT. It is translated as CASSQPNTEAFF.

Written as DNA, the CDR3 is TGCGCCAGCAGCCAATCTAGCGGAATAAGCTCCTACGAGCAGTACTTC. Translated, it gives CASSQSSGISSYEQYF. This chain links TRBV4-3 with TRBJ2-7; the match to TRBD2 covers 7 bases. From germline, CDR1 is LGHNA and CDR2 YSLEER. The CDR3 totals 16 residues. J lost 0 bases, V lost 2 bases, and 7 bases had no gene match.

This clonotype was counted only a few times. This rearrangement joins TRBV3-1 to TRBJ1-6, with TRBD1 as a possible D gene (5 bases). Germline assignment: CDR1 LGHDT and CDR2 YNNKEL (reference sequence). V lost 4 bases to trimming and J lost 6 bases, with 13 bases between them. The CDR3 is 15 residues long. CDR3 nucleotide sequence: TGTGCCAGCAGCCCAGGGCCGGCGGGTAATTCACCCCTCCACTTT. This codes for CASSPGPAGNSPLHF.

V usage is TRBV5-1 and J usage is TRBJ1-1, with D possibly matching TRBD1 (5 bases). Germline CDR1 reads SGHRS; CDR2 reads YFSETQ. V was trimmed by 2 bases and J by 2 bases, leaving 10 bases between them. The CDR3 covers 14 residues. The CDR3 region is CASSFYWGNTEAFF. The CDR3 DNA is TGCGCCAGCAGCTTCTATTGGGGCAACACTGAAGCTTTCTTT.

The chain couples TRBV7-2 to TRBJ1-3, with unresolved D. CDR1 and CDR2 (germline): SGHTA, FQGNSA. The CDR3 runs to 14 residues. V was shortened by 1 base and J by 0 bases, with 4 bases between the two germline ends. CDR3 in amino acids: CASSLDGSGNTIYF. DNA for the CDR3: TGTGCCAGCAGCTTAGACGGCTCTGGAAACACCATATATTTT.

Only a few counts were recorded for this clonotype. V and J are TRBV4-3 and TRBJ1-1; D might be TRBD1 (6 bases). Germline loops: CDR1 LGHNA, CDR2 YSLEER. V lost 1 base and J 10 bases, leaving 16 bases between the germline ends. The CDR3 has 14 residues. The CDR3 reads CASSQAGTLEGAFF. CDR3 nucleotide sequence: TGCGCCAGCAGCCAAGCCGGGACACTCGAGGGAGCTTTCTTT.